Listed below are T cell receptor beta chains from one sample, sequenced in a study of OX40 agonist ivuxolimab in advanced cancers. TCRdb's copy holds only in-frame clones and misses some; the assay was immunoSEQ multiplex PCR. This table holds roughly 57,000 clones, approximately 79% found once. The material was CD4+ or CD8+ T cells sorted from blood, obtained in a trial of the OX40 agonist ivuxolimab. The receptors originated from an adult with an advanced solid tumor such as melanoma, head and neck, liver or kidney cancer. Both conserved end residues are part of each CDR3. D genes are given only for firm matches. A row's size may be missing; if present it is once, few, many or a size class.

J,D,size,V,CDR3,DNA
TRBJ2-5,TRBD2,.,TRBV5-1,CASSFTSGGIKETQYF,TGCGCCAGCAGCTTCACCAGCGGGGGGATCAAGGAGACCCAGTACTTC
TRBJ1-5,.,.,TRBV6-6,CASSFLRGANNQPQHF,TGTGCCAGCAGTTTTCTCCGGGGGGCTAACAATCAGCCCCAGCATTTT
TRBJ1-5,TRBD1,.,TRBV7-3,CASSAPGQGTGVGNQPQHF,TGTGCCAGCAGCGCCCCGGGACAGGGGACCGGGGTTGGCAATCAGCCCCAGCATTTT
TRBJ2-5,.,few,TRBV18,CASSPPTGLETQYF,TGTGCCAGCTCACCACCCACAGGCTTGGAGACCCAGTACTTC
TRBJ1-6,.,.,TRBV7-9,CASSFSDNSPLHF,TGTGCCAGCAGCTTTAGCGATAATTCACCCCTCCACTTT
TRBJ2-3,TRBD1,.,TRBV5-1,CASSLEDRGGTDTQYF,TGCGCCAGCAGCTTGGAGGACAGGGGGGGCACAGATACGCAGTATTTT
TRBJ1-5,.,.,TRBV19,CASSIRVGYSNQPQHF,TGTGCCAGTAGTATAAGGGTGGGCTATAGCAATCAGCCCCAGCATTTT
TRBJ2-7,.,.,TRBV5-4,CASSPGLDTYEQYF,TGTGCCAGCAGCCCGGGACTCGATACCTACGAGCAGTACTTC
TRBJ2-3,.,.,TRBV5-4,CASSSPRGQADTQYF,TGTGCCAGCAGTTCCCCTAGAGGTCAGGCAGATACGCAGTATTTT
TRBJ1-6,TRBD1,.,TRBV19,CATAPGQGVSPLHF,TGTGCCACCGCACCGGGACAGGGAGTTTCACCCCTCCACTTT
TRBJ1-3,.,.,TRBV7-2,CASSLYSPSSGNTIYF,TGTGCCAGCAGCTTATATTCTCCGAGCTCTGGAAACACCATATATTTT
TRBJ2-2,TRBD2,.,TRBV6-4,CASSRLAGTTGELFF,TGTGCCAGCAGCCGACTAGCGGGAACAACCGGGGAGCTGTTTTTT
TRBJ1-5,.,few,TRBV2,CASSATGSTYSNQPQHF,TGTGCCAGCAGTGCCACAGGGAGCACTTATAGCAATCAGCCCCAGCATTTT
TRBJ2-1,TRBD2,.,TRBV2,CASRPSGSSYNEQFF,TGTGCCAGCAGGCCTAGCGGGAGTTCCTACAATGAGCAGTTCTTC
TRBJ1-6,.,few,TRBV11-3,CASSQRGDSPLHF,TGTGCCAGCAGCCAACGGGGGGATTCACCCCTCCACTTT
TRBJ1-2,TRBD1,.,TRBV6-6,CASSRDRPSNYGYTF,TGTGCCAGCAGTCGGGACAGGCCCTCTAACTATGGCTACACCTTC
TRBJ2-1,.,.,TRBV7-2,CASSLGGEQFF,TGTGCCAGCAGCTTAGGGGGTGAGCAGTTCTTC